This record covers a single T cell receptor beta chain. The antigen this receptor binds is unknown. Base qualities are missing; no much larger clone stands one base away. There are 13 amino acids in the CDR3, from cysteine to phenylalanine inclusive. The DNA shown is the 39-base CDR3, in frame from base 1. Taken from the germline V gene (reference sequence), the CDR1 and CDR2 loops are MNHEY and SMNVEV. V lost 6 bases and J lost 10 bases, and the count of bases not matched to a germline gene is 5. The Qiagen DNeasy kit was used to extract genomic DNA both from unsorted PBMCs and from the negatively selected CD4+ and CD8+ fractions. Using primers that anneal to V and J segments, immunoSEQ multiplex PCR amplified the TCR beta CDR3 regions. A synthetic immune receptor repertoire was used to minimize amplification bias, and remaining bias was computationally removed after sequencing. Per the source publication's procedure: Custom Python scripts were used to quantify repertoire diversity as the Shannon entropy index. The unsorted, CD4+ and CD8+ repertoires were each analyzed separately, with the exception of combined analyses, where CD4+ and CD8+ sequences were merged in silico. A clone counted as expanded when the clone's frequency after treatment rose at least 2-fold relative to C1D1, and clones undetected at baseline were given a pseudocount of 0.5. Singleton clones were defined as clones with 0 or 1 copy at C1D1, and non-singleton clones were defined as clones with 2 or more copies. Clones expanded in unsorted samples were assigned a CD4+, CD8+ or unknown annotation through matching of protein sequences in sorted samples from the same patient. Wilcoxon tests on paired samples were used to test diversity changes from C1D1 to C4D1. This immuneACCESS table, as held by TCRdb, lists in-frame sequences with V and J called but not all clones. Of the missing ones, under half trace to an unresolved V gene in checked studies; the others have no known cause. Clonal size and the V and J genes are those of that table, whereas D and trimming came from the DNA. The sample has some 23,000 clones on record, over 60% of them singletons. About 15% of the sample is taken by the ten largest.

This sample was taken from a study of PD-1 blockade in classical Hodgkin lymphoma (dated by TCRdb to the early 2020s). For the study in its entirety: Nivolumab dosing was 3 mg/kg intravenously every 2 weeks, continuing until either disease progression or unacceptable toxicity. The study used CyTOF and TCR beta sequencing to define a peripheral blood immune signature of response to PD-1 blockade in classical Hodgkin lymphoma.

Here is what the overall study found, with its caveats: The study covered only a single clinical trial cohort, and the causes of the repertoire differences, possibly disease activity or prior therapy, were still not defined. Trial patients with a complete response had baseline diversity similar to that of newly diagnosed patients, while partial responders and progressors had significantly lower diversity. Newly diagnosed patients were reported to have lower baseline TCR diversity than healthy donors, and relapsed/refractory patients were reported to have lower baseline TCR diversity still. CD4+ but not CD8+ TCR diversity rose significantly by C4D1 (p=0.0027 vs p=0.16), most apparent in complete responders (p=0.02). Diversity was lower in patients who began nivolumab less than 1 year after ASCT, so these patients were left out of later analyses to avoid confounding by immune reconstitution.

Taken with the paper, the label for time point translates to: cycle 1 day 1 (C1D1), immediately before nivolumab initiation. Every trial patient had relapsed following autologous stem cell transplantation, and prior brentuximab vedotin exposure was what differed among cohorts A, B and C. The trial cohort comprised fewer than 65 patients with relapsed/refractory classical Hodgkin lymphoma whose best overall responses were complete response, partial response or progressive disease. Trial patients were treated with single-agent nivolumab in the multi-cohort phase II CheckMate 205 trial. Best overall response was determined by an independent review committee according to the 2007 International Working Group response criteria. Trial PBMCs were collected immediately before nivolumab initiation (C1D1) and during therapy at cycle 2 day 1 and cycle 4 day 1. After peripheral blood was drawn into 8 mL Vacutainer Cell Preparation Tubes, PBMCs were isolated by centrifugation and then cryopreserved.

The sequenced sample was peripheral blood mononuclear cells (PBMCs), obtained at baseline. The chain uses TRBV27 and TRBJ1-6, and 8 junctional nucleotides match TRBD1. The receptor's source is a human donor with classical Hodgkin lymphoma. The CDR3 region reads CASRTGVESPLHF. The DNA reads TGTGCCAGCAGGACAGGGGTTGAATCACCCCTCCACTTT.